This T cell receptor (beta chain) was found in a study of response to subunit inactivated influenza vaccine. In TCRdb, the RT-PCR reads were re-called with MiXCR into one record per CDR3 protein. The sample yields a few hundred thousand distinct CDR3 sequences, less than 15% seen once. Comment on this clonotype: Its antigen is not identified.

Findings and caveats of the study: Every seasonal influenza vaccination brings in few new T cells, the authors suggested.

V was clipped by 0 bases and J by 4 bases; unmatched bases: 10. Germline V gene lookup returns CDR1 LNHNV and CDR2 YYDKDF (reference sequence). The CDR3 sequence is 17 residues long. Sequences were derived from PBMCs from blood, sampled about 13 days after vaccination. The chain couples TRBV15 to TRBJ2-3, with TRBD2 matching over 7 bases. This TCR derives from a man aged 45-60 years who received an inactivated influenza vaccine. Here the CDR3 reads CATSREGEGHPPDTQYF. CDR3 bases: TGTGCCACCAGCAGAGAGGGGGAGGGCCACCCGCCAGATACGCAGTATTTT.